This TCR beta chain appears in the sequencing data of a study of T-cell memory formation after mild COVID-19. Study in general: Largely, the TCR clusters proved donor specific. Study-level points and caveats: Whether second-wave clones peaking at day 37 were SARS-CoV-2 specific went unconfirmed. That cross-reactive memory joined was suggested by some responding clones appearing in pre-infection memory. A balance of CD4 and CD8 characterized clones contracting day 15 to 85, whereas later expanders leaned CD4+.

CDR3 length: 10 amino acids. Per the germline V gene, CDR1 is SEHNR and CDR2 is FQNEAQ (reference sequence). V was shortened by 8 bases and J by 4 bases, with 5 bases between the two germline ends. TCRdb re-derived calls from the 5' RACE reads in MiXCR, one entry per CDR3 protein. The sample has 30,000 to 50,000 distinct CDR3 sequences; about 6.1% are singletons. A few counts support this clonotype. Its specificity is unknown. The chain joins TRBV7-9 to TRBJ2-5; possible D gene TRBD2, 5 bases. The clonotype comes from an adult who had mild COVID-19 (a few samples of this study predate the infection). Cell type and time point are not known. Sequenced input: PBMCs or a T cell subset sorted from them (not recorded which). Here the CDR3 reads CASGGETQYF. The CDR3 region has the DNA TGTGCCAGCGGAGGAGAGACCCAGTACTTC.